These 30 T cell receptor beta chains originate from one sample sequenced in a study of TIL therapy for anti-PD-1-resistant metastatic lung cancer. This was the immunoSEQ v3 assay. This table comes from immunoSEQ multiplex PCR, and its TCRdb copy is limited to in-frame clones, with some not included. In the table there are tens of thousands of clones, roughly 85% of which are singletons. Time point given: pre-treatment sample, taken before nivolumab and TIL therapy. The sequenced sample was blood, obtained at baseline. The receptors here all came from a person aged 25 to 79 with non-small cell lung cancer.

The chain carries TRBV15 and TRBJ2-5, with 7 nucleotides matching TRBD1. Trimming cost V 5 bases and J 3 bases; bases outside gene matches: 0. The CDR3 spans 12 residues. Germline V lookup: CDR1 LNHNV, CDR2 YYDKDF (reference sequence). CDR3 in amino acids: CATSGQEETQYF. CDR3 DNA sequence: TGTGCCACCAGCGGACAGGAAGAGACCCAGTACTTC.

The chain carries TRBV20-1 and TRBJ2-5; D is undetermined. Looked up from germline, CDR1 is DFQATT and CDR2 is SNEGSKA (reference sequence). This CDR3 is 10 amino acids long. The V gene lost 3 bases and the J gene lost 5 bases, with 4 bases spanning the gap. CDR3 DNA sequence: TGCAGTGCTAGTTCGGAGACCCAGTACTTC. Residues: CSASSETQYF.

The gene calls are TRBV18 and TRBJ1-4, with 8 nucleotides matching TRBD1. The CDR3 sequence is 15 residues long. Germline V gene sequence: CDR1 KGHSH, CDR2 LQKENI. Trimming removed 2 bases from V and 2 bases from J; junction bases left unmatched: 1. Here the CDR3 DNA reads TGTGCCAGCTCACCAGGACAGGGCACTAATGAAAAACTGTTTTTT. This codes for CASSPGQGTNEKLFF.

V is TRBV13 and J is TRBJ1-6; D may be TRBD1 (5 bases). Germline V gives CDR1 PRHDT, CDR2 FYEKMQ (reference sequence). This CDR3 comprises 17 residues. The ends were cut back, 3 bases at V and 2 bases at J, with 14 bases in the middle. Here the CDR3 reads CASSFLQGPTYNSPLHF. CDR3 nucleotide sequence: TGTGCCAGCAGCTTTTTGCAGGGCCCGACCTATAATTCACCCCTCCACTTT. Full variable domain (remainder filled in from reference TRBV13 and TRBJ1-6): AAGVIQSPRHLIKEKRETATLKCYPIPRHDTVYWYQQGPGQDPQFLISFYEKMQSDKGSIPDRFSAQQFSDYHSELNMSSLELGDSALYFCASSFLQGPTYNSPLHFGNGTRLTVT.

The J gene is TRBJ2-7, the V gene TRBV16; tentative D call: TRBD1 (5 bases). Germline CDR1 KGHSY, CDR2 FQNENV. The V end lost 2 bases, the J end lost 1 base, and 9 bases lay between the germline ends. The CDR3 contains 14 residues. CDR3 amino acids: CASSQLRTSYEQYF. The CDR3 DNA follows: TGTGCCAGCAGCCAACTGAGGACATCCTACGAGCAGTACTTC.

V gene TRBV5-4 combines with J gene TRBJ2-7, with D uncertain. CDR1 is SGHNT and CDR2 is YYREEE in the germline V gene (reference sequence). Between the trimmed V and J ends, which lost 0 bases and 6 bases, there was a span of 10 bases. The CDR3 runs 13 residues. In nucleotides, the CDR3 is TGTGCCAGCAGCTTGGGCGGTAACGTCGAGCAGTACTTC. This sequence encodes CASSLGGNVEQYF.

The V gene is TRBV28, the J gene TRBJ2-7, with D perhaps TRBD2 (6 bases). This CDR3 region has 15 residues. Germline loops: CDR1 MDHEN, CDR2 SYDVKM. Trimming removed 5 bases at V and 2 bases at J, with 16 bases between. The CDR3 region is CASSRAGLVAYEQYF. As DNA, the CDR3 is TGTGCCAGCAGTCGGGCGGGGCTTGTTGCCTACGAGCAGTACTTC.

The chain employs TRBV7-9 and TRBJ2-2; D perhaps matches TRBD1 (6 bases). The CDR3 is 15 amino acids. V was cut by 1 base and J by 6 bases, with 12 bases left in between. CDR1 is SEHNR, CDR2 FQNEAQ, per germline (reference sequence). The DNA for the CDR3 is TGTGCCAGCAGCTTAGAGGGCAGGGGATCCGGGGAGCTGTTTTTT. Translating gives CASSLEGRGSGELFF.

The chain couples TRBV14 to TRBJ1-1; D is unresolved. The length of the CDR3 is 12 residues. V was shortened by 6 bases and J by 1 base, with 6 bases between the two germline ends. CDR1 and CDR2 (germline): SGHDN, FVKESK. The CDR3 coding sequence is TGTGCCAGCAGTAAGAAGAACACTGAAGCTTTCTTT. It encodes CASSKKNTEAFF.

The V gene is TRBV6-2 or TRBV6-3, the J gene TRBJ2-7; TRBD2 agrees at 10 bases. V was clipped by 6 bases and J by 7 bases; unmatched bases: 15. The CDR3 contains 16 residues. Germline values: CDR1 MNHEY, CDR2 SVGEGT. In DNA, the CDR3 is TGTGCCAGCAGCCGACCTCAAGCGGGAGGGCCTCGAGAGCAGTACTTC. Amino acids: CASSRPQAGGPREQYF.

The chain combines TRBV6-2 or TRBV6-3 with TRBJ1-5; D remains ambiguous. Trimming took 0 bases from V and 0 from J, leaving 15 bases between them. The CDR3 is 18 amino acids. The germline V gene encodes CDR1 MNHEY and CDR2 SVGEGT. CDR3 residues: CASSYSNWAAYSNQPQHF. The CDR3 bases are TGTGCCAGCAGTTACTCGAATTGGGCGGCTTATAGCAATCAGCCCCAGCATTTT.

The rearrangement links TRBV10-1 to TRBJ1-4, with no clear D. CDR1 and CDR2 from the germline V gene are WNHNN and SYGVQD (reference sequence). The CDR3 spans 15 residues. V was trimmed by 3 bases and J by 5 bases, leaving 13 bases between them. CDR3 sequence: CASSDRGWWNEKLFF. CDR3 DNA sequence: TGCGCCAGCAGTGATCGCGGCTGGTGGAATGAAAAACTGTTTTTT.

The chain couples TRBV9 to TRBJ2-3, with TRBD1 identical over 7 bases. J was trimmed by 3 bases and V by 6 bases; bases with no gene match: 1. The CDR3 has 12 residues. Germline lookup yields CDR1 SGDLS and CDR2 YYNGEE. The DNA of the CDR3 is TGTGCCAGCAAGGGGGCGACAGATACGCAGTATTTT. It specifies CASKGATDTQYF.

The sample holds a few counts of this clone. The chain carries TRBV24-1 and TRBJ1-4; no clear D. The CDR3 sequence is 11 residues long. Germline-derived CDR1 and CDR2 are KGHDR and SFDVKD. Trimming left V 9 bases short and J 6 bases short, with 7 bases between. CDR3 coding DNA: TGTGCCACCTCCCGTGATGAAAAACTGTTTTTT. It yields the protein CATSRDEKLFF.

The genes are TRBV29-1 and TRBJ2-2; D perhaps matches TRBD2 (5 bases). With 4 bases removed from V and 6 bases from J, the gap between germline ends came to 6 bases. CDR3 length: 11 amino acids. Germline loops: CDR1 SQVTM, CDR2 ANQGSEA. The CDR3 region is CSVGGSGELFF. CDR3 coding DNA: TGCAGCGTTGGAGGGTCCGGGGAGCTGTTTTTT.

The chain couples TRBV3-1 (or the pseudogene TRBV3-2) to TRBJ1-1, with TRBD1 identical over 11 bases. Germline CDR1 and CDR2: LGHDT and YNNKEL (reference sequence). CDR3 length: 15 amino acids. After removal of 3 bases from V and 4 bases from J, the junction contained 4 bases not matched to a gene. The CDR3 coding sequence is TGTGCCAGCAGCCATTGGGACAGGGGGGGCACTGAAGCTTTCTTT. Amino acids: CASSHWDRGGTEAFF.

J is TRBJ1-1 and V is TRBV6-5, with D uncertain. Germline CDR1 MNHEY, CDR2 SVGAGI. The CDR3 is made up of 13 amino acids. Trimming took off 6 bases at V and 3 bases at J, with 11 bases between the two ends. The CDR3 coding sequence is TGTGCCAGCAGCCTCCAAGAGGACACTGAAGCTTTCTTT. This translates into CASSLQEDTEAFF.

The rearrangement joins TRBV30 to TRBJ1-5; D may be TRBD1 (6 bases). Germline V gene lookup returns CDR1 GTSNPN and CDR2 SVGIG (reference sequence). The CDR3 has 16 amino acids. Trimming removed 4 bases from V and 4 bases from J, with 20 bases in between. Written as DNA, the CDR3 is TGTGCCTGGAAGGCAGGGGACTCAAGCTGGAATCAGCCCCAGCATTTT. It encodes CAWKAGDSSWNQPQHF.

DNA for the CDR3: TGTGCCAGCAGCTTAGTGCTCATCACCGGGGGGAGCTCCTACAATGAGCAGTTCTTC. Protein: CASSLVLITGGSSYNEQFF. The chain links TRBV7-8 to TRBJ2-1, with 7 bases matching TRBD2. CDR1 is SGHVS, CDR2 FQNEAQ, per germline. The CDR3 length is 19 residues. V lost 1 base to trimming and J lost 0 bases; unmatched junction nucleotides: 12. The entire variable domain, with the rest obtained from reference TRBV7-8 and TRBJ2-1, is as follows: GAGVSQSPRYKVAKRGQDVALRCDPISGHVSLFWYQQALGQGPEFLTYFQNEAQLDKSGLPSDRFFAERPEGSVSTLKIQRTQQEDSAVYLCASSLVLITGGSSYNEQFFGPGTRLTVL.

CDR3 protein: CASTPGLPKETQYF. For the CDR3, the DNA is TGTGCCAGCACCCCGGGACTACCGAAAGAGACCCAGTACTTC. This rearrangement joins TRBV2 to TRBJ2-5; TRBD2 aligns across 7 bases. The ends lost 7 bases at V and 3 bases at J; junction bases unmatched: 8. The CDR3 runs 14 residues. In germline, CDR1 is SNHLY, CDR2 FYNNEI.

The chain recombines TRBV4-2 with TRBJ2-7, with 13 bases lining up with TRBD2. CDR1 is LGHNA and CDR2 is YNFKEQ in the germline V gene. Unmatched junction bases numbered 0, after V lost 3 bases and J lost 4 bases. The CDR3 sequence is 14 residues long. The CDR3 DNA reads TGTGCCAGCAGCCAGACTAGCGGGAGGTACGAGCAGTACTTC. As protein: CASSQTSGRYEQYF.

V usage is TRBV14 and J usage is TRBJ2-5; TRBD2 is a possible D gene (6 bases). V was pared by 4 bases and J by 5 bases, with 20 bases between. The CDR3 length is 16 residues. Germline V gives CDR1 SGHDN, CDR2 FVKESK. The CDR3 sequence is CASSPRLGGSGETQYF. The CDR3 DNA reads TGTGCCAGCAGCCCCCGGCTGGGAGGCTCTGGGGAGACCCAGTACTTC.

The rearrangement uses TRBV18 and TRBJ1-5; D not resolved. The CDR3 loop spans 14 amino acids. CDR1 is KGHSH, CDR2 LQKENI, per germline. With 2 bases removed from V and 3 bases from J, the gap between germline ends came to 8 bases. Written as DNA, the CDR3 is TGTGCCAGCTCACCAGCAGGACCCAATCAGCCCCAGCATTTT. This translates into CASSPAGPNQPQHF.

V and J are TRBV28 and TRBJ1-5; D unclear. The CDR3 length is 12 residues. CDR1 MDHEN and CDR2 SYDVKM come from the germline V gene. V dropped 5 bases and J dropped 4 bases, with 6 bases sitting between them. CDR3 DNA sequence: TGTGCCAGCAGTCCTAAGAATCAGCCCCAGCATTTT. Translated, it gives CASSPKNQPQHF.

This clone was observed once. The rearrangement links TRBV5-8 to TRBJ2-3, with 7 bases identical to TRBD2. The CDR3 runs 20 residues. The germline CDR1 and CDR2 sequences are SGHTS and YDEGEE. V lost 3 bases to trimming and J lost 1 base; unmatched junction nucleotides: 20. The CDR3 spells CASSWGLRALKGRGTDTQYF. The CDR3 nucleotides read TGTGCCAGCAGCTGGGGACTACGGGCCCTAAAAGGAAGGGGCACAGATACGCAGTATTTT. The full variable domain, with the rest looked up from reference TRBV5-8 and TRBJ2-3, is EAGVTQSPTHLIKTRGQQATLRCSPISGHTSVYWYQQALGLGLQFLLWYDEGEERNRGNFPPRFSGRQFPNYSSELNVNALELEDSALYLCASSWGLRALKGRGTDTQYFGPGTRLTVL.

The chain links TRBV27 to TRBJ2-7; D call uncertain. The V gene lost 5 bases and the J gene lost 0 bases, with 20 bases spanning the gap. The CDR3 covers 17 residues. CDR1 is MNHEY, CDR2 SMNVEV, per germline (reference sequence). CDR3: CASSPTPGRASSYEQYF. The CDR3 DNA follows: TGTGCCAGCAGTCCGACCCCCGGACGGGCTAGCTCCTACGAGCAGTACTTC.

V is TRBV4-3 and J is TRBJ2-7, with no clear D. V was cut by 0 bases and J by 3 bases, with 12 bases left in between. Germline CDR1 and CDR2: LGHNA and YSLEER. This CDR3 region has 15 residues. The CDR3 nucleotides are TGCGCCAGCAGCCAAGAATGGGCAGCCAGCTACGAGCAGTACTTC. This encodes CASSQEWAASYEQYF.

This chain links TRBV19 with TRBJ2-7; TRBD2 might be the D (6 bases). Trimming pared 1 base from V and 4 bases from J, leaving 11 bases between. Germline V gives CDR1 LNHDA, CDR2 SQIVND (reference sequence). The length of the CDR3 is 14 residues. In DNA, the CDR3 is TGTGCCAGTAGTATAGGGCGTGGGACTTACGAGCAGTACTTC. Amino acids: CASSIGRGTYEQYF.

The rearrangement joins TRBV11-2 to TRBJ2-3; D unresolved. CDR1 and CDR2 (germline): SGHAT, FQNNGV. The CDR3 has 13 amino acids. The V gene lost 0 bases and the J gene lost 4 bases, with 5 bases spanning the gap. The CDR3 DNA reads as TGTGCCAGCAGCTTAGACAGGTCAGATACGCAGTATTTT. Amino acids: CASSLDRSDTQYF. The whole variable domain, remainder taken from reference TRBV11-2 and TRBJ2-3, is EAGVAQSPRYKIIEKRQSVAFWCNPISGHATLYWYQQILGQGPKLLIQFQNNGVVDDSQLPKDRFSAERLKGVDSTLKIQPAKLEDSAVYLCASSLDRSDTQYFGPGTRLTVL.

The CDR3 nucleotides are TGCAGCGCCGAATCTCCCGGAGAGACCCAGTACTTC. It translates to CSAESPGETQYF. The chain carries TRBV29-1 and TRBJ2-5, with D unclear. This CDR3 is 12 amino acids long. The V gene lost 7 bases and the J gene lost 4 bases, with 13 bases spanning the gap. Germline assignment: CDR1 SQVTM and CDR2 ANQGSEA.